This TCR beta chain was sequenced in a study of blood T cell repertoires in COVID-19. Whole-study context: COVID-19 samples collected from the United States, Italy and Spain covered acute and convalescent phases. The analysed material was cDNA or gDNA that came from T cells, B-cell-depleted T cells, or PBMCs.

Trimming removed 3 bases from V and 5 bases from J, with 13 bases in between. CDR1 is DFQATT and CDR2 is SNEGSKA in the germline V gene (reference sequence). The CDR3 spans 13 residues. Original processing notes: Amplifying reference gene primers gave estimates of nucleated cell counts. Data came from immunoSEQ multiplex PCR; TCRdb stores just in-frame clones and leaves some out. The DNA was the basis for D and trimming; V, J and clone size are from that table. Counted here are about 260,000 clones, around 90% occurring once; the ten biggest clones make up approximately 0.7%. The sequence derives from a human donor in a cohort sampled during active COVID-19. Sample: peripheral blood. V is TRBV20-1 and J is TRBJ1-1; a weak D match, TRBD1 (5 bases). The CDR3 reads CSASAFGGTEAFF. Here the CDR3 DNA reads TGCAGTGCTAGTGCCTTTGGGGGGACTGAAGCTTTCTTT.